This entry describes one TCR beta chain. What it recognizes is unknown. Trimming removed 0 bases at V and 4 bases at J, with 10 bases between. The germline V gene has CDR1 MNHEY and CDR2 SVGAGI. The length of the CDR3 is 14 residues. This record belongs to a study of cytomegalovirus exposure and HLA in healthy donors. Across the study: The Caucasian-associated ancestry cluster contained approximately 81% of the 300 to 400 genotyped donors.

General study points: A few V segments could not be told apart, such as TRBV6-2 and TRBV6-3, and were left out.

The PCR ran on 60 Vbeta and 13 Jbeta primers. Sequencing was performed with immunoSEQ multiplex PCR; in TCRdb, only in-frame clones are kept and a portion is missing. Among 95,000 to 150,000 clones listed, under 90% were seen once. Specimen: PBMCs. The sequence was collected from a female donor in good health and CMV-seropositive. The rearrangement joins TRBV6-5 to TRBJ2-7; a weak D match, TRBD1 (5 bases). The CDR3 is CASSYSMGRYEQYF. The CDR3 bases are TGTGCCAGCAGTTACTCGATGGGGCGTTACGAGCAGTACTTC.